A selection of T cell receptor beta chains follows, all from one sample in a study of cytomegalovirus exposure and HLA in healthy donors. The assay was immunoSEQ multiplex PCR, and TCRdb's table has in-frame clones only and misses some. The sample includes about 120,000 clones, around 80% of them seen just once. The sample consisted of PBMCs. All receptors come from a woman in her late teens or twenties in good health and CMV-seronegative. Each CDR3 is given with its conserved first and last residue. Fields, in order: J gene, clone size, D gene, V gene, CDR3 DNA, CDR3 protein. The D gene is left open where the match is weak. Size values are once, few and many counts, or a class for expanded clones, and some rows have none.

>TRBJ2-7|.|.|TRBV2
TGTGCCAGCAGGACAGATTTCTACGAGCAGTACTTC
CASRTDFYEQYF
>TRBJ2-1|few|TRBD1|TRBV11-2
TGTGCCAGCAGCAGCTTACAGGGGGATCATGAGCAGTTCTTC
CASSSLQGDHEQFF
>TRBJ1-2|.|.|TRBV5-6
TGTGCCAGCAGAGGGGGACGGCGACCTCGCTATGGCTACACCTTC
CASRGGRRPRYGYTF
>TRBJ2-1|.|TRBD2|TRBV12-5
TGTGCTAGTGGTTCCTCGCCGACTAGCGGGGGGGCCGGTGAGCAGTTCTTC
CASGSSPTSGGAGEQFF
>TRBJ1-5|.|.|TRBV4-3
TGCGCCAGCAGCCAAGGCCTATCTCAGCCCCAGCATTTT
CASSQGLSQPQHF
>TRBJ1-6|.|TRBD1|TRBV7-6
TGTGCCAGCAGCAAACGACAGGGTGATAATTCACCCCTCCACTTT
CASSKRQGDNSPLHF
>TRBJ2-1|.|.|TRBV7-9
TGTGCCAGCAGCCCTCAGTACAATGAGCAGTTCTTC
CASSPQYNEQFF
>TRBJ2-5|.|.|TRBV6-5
TGTGCCAGCAGCTACCAAGAGACCCAGTACTTC
CASSYQETQYF
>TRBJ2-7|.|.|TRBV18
TGTGCCAGCTCACCAAAGGCAGGGAACGGTGGCCACGAGCAGTACTTC
CASSPKAGNGGHEQYF
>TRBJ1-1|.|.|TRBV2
TGTGCCAGCGGGACAGAAGCTTTCTTT
CASGTEAFF
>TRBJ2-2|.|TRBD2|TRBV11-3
TGTGCCAGCAGCCCCGACCCAGCGGGAGGTCGAACCGGGGAGCTGTTTTTT
CASSPDPAGGRTGELFF
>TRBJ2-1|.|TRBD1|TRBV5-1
TGCGCCAGCAGCCAACAGGGGGAGGACAATGAGCAGTTCTTC
CASSQQGEDNEQFF
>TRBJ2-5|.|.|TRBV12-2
TGTGCGGGGACAGCGACGAGGTACCAAGAGACCCAGTACTTC
CAGTATRYQETQYF
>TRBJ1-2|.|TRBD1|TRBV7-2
TGTGCCAGCAGTCCGGGGCAGGGGGATGGCTACACCTTC
CASSPGQGDGYTF
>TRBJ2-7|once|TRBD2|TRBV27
TGTGCCAGCAGTCCAGAAGCGGGAGTAACCTACGAGCAGTACTTC
CASSPEAGVTYEQYF
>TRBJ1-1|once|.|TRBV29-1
TGCAGCGTTCGAGCGGGCAGGGAACAAGCTTTCTTT
CSVRAGREQAFF
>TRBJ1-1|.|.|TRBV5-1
TGCGCCAGCAGCTGGAGGGAGAACACTGAAGCTTTCTTT
CASSWRENTEAFF
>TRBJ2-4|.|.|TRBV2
TGTGCCAGCAGTCAGAATACAGCGGGTACAAAAAACATTCAGTACTTC
CASSQNTAGTKNIQYF
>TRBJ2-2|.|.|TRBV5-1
TGCGCCAGCAGCTTACAGGGTCCCGGGGAGCTGTTTTTT
CASSLQGPGELFF
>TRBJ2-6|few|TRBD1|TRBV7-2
TGTGCCACCCGGGACAGCCGTCACTCTGGGGCCAACGTCCTGACTTTC
CATRDSRHSGANVLTF
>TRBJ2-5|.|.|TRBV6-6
TGTGCCAGCGGACGTACCGGACAACTGGAGACCCAGTACTTC
CASGRTGQLETQYF
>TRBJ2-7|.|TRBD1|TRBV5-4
TGTGCCAGCAGCGCGGGACAGGCCTACGAGCAGTACTTC
CASSAGQAYEQYF
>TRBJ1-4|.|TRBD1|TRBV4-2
TGTGCCAGCAGCCCACAGGACAGGGCTTCTAATGAAAAACTGTTTTTT
CASSPQDRASNEKLFF
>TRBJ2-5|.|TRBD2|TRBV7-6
TGTGCCAGCAGCTTAGAGGCTAGCGGAGAGACCCAGTACTTC
CASSLEASGETQYF
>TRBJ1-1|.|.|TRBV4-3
TGCGCCAGCAGCCAAGATTTTATCAGGGCAGGGACTGAAGCTTTCTTT
CASSQDFIRAGTEAFF
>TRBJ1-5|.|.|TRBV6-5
TGTGCCAGCAGTTACTCCTGGGCAGGGCATCAGCCCCAGCATTTT
CASSYSWAGHQPQHF
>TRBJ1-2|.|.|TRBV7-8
TGTGCCAGCAGCCAACAATCGGGGACACTAATGGACTATGGCTACACCTTC
CASSQQSGTLMDYGYTF
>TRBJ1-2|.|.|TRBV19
TGTGCCAGTAGGTCCGGGGTAGGCTACACCTTC
CASRSGVGYTF
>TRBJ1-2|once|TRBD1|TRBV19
TGTGCCAGTCAGGACAGGGCGAACTATGGCTACACCTTC
CASQDRANYGYTF
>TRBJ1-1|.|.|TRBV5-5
TGTGCCAGCACCGATTCCCGACGGACTCTAGTCATGAACACTGAAGCTTTCTTT
CASTDSRRTLVMNTEAFF
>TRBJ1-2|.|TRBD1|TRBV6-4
TGTGCCAGCAGTTCTACGCACAGGGGGCTATTCGGCTATGGCTACACCTTC
CASSSTHRGLFGYGYTF
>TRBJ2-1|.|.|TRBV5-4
TGTGCCAGCAGCCTACAGGGAAACTATGACTACAATGAGCAGTTCTTC
CASSLQGNYDYNEQFF
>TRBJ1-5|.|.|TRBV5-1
TGCGCCAGCAGCTTGGGGTCAGGGTATAGCAATCAGCCCCAGCATTTT
CASSLGSGYSNQPQHF
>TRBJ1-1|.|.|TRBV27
TGTGCCACCTCCTGGGACACCAACACTGAAGCTTTCTTT
CATSWDTNTEAFF
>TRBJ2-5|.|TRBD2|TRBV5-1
TGCGCCAGCAGCAGGGGACTAGCGGGACAGGGAGAGACCCAGTACTTC
CASSRGLAGQGETQYF